The present entry profiles one T cell receptor (beta chain) with its context. A read error may account for a junction end that differs from germline. This sample stems from a study of blood T cell repertoires in COVID-19. Study summary: The study drew acute and convalescent COVID-19 samples from the United States, Italy and Spain. Sample material is recorded as cDNA or gDNA derived from T cells, B-cell-depleted T cells, or PBMCs.

Assay: immunoSEQ multiplex PCR; the TCRdb copy retains only in-frame clones and omits some. The sample has 250,000 to 300,000 clones; approximately 91% are singletons. CDR3 length: 16 residues. The germline V gene encodes CDR1 SSHAT and CDR2 FNYEAQ (reference sequence). The rearrangement uses TRBV7-7 and TRBJ2-3; a possible D gene is TRBD2 (5 bases). This clonotype was sampled from a man aged 50 to 59 with acute or convalescent COVID-19. Sequencing was done on a sample of peripheral blood. CDR3 bases: TGTGCTAGCAGCTTAGGCGCCCGGACGCCGGGGGATACGCAGTATTTT. Its protein is CASSLGARTPGDTQYF.